Following are 31 T cell receptor beta chains from one sample sequenced in a study of blood T cell repertoires in COVID-19. Measured with immunoSEQ multiplex PCR; TCRdb has only the in-frame clones, and not every one. The sample records around 160,000 clones, roughly 86% being singletons. The specimen was peripheral blood. All receptors derive from a human donor in a cohort sampled during active COVID-19.

V gene TRBV10-2 combines with J gene TRBJ2-1; 8 bases align to TRBD2. In germline, CDR1 is WSHSY, CDR2 SAAADI. The CDR3 contains 16 residues. V lost 6 bases to trimming and J lost 2 bases; unmatched junction nucleotides: 9. In nucleotides, the CDR3 is TGCGCCAGCAGACGGGAGGGCCGGGGTGCCTACAATGAGCAGTTCTTC. Its translation is CASRREGRGAYNEQFF.

The table lists this clone with a count of one. V and J are TRBV11-2 and TRBJ2-1; TRBD1 aligns across 11 bases. CDR3 length equals 16 residues. Trimming removed 2 bases from V and 7 bases from J; junction bases left unmatched: 7. Looked up from germline, CDR1 is SGHAT and CDR2 is FQNNGV. In nucleotides, the CDR3 is TGTGCCAGCAGCTTATATCGGGACAGGGGGTGGAATGAGCAGTTCTTC. This gives the protein CASSLYRDRGWNEQFF.

The chain couples TRBV19 to TRBJ1-5, with D possibly matching TRBD1 (5 bases). The germline V and J ends were trimmed by 7 bases and 1 base, with 14 bases remaining between them. The CDR3 sequence is 15 residues long. Germline CDR1 LNHDA, CDR2 SQIVND (reference sequence). The CDR3 reads CASNPWRGSNQPQHF. The CDR3 DNA reads as TGTGCCAGTAACCCTTGGCGGGGCAGCAATCAGCCCCAGCATTTT.

This clone has only a few counts. The rearrangement uses TRBV28 and TRBJ2-5; TRBD2 agrees at 10 bases. The CDR3 contains 17 residues. V was clipped by 1 base and J by 7 bases; unmatched bases: 12. Germline-derived CDR1 and CDR2 are MDHEN and SYDVKM. CDR3 residues: CASSLSLAGAGGSTQYF. For the CDR3, the DNA is TGTGCCAGCAGTTTATCCCTAGCGGGGGCCGGGGGGTCGACCCAGTACTTC.

CDR3 in amino acids: CASSQSGFYGYTF. The CDR3 coding sequence is TGCGCCAGCAGCCAATCAGGTTTCTATGGCTACACCTTC. The V and J genes are TRBV4-3 and TRBJ1-2; no clear D. Germline CDR1 and CDR2: LGHNA and YSLEER. The CDR3 totals 13 residues. The germline V and J ends were trimmed by 2 bases and 4 bases, with 8 bases remaining between them.

This clone came up once. This chain uses TRBV14 with TRBJ2-3; 11 bases match TRBD2. Losses at the gene ends were 3 bases for V and 2 bases for J; bases not matched to a gene: 7. This CDR3 comprises 17 residues. Germline V gives CDR1 SGHDN, CDR2 FVKESK. The CDR3 sequence is CASSQDLLAGVTDTQYF. The CDR3 nucleotides read TGTGCCAGCAGCCAGGACCTACTAGCGGGGGTCACAGATACGCAGTATTTT.

The rearrangement links TRBV27 to TRBJ2-7; 7 positions agree with TRBD2. CDR1 MNHEY and CDR2 SMNVEV come from the germline V gene (reference sequence). Germline trimming cut 2 bases from V and 4 bases from J; bases unmatched to any gene: 2. The CDR3 sequence is 13 residues long. The CDR3 sequence: CASSLNGRYEQYF. CDR3 coding DNA: TGTGCCAGCAGTTTAAACGGGAGGTACGAGCAGTACTTC.

The chain combines TRBV7-2 with TRBJ2-5; D is undetermined. Deletions cut 3 bases from V and 1 base from J, with 6 bases between. The CDR3 runs to 13 residues. The germline V gene has CDR1 SGHTA and CDR2 FQGNSA. The CDR3 spells CASSLGSQETQYF. The CDR3 DNA follows: TGTGCCAGCAGCTTGGGCAGCCAAGAGACCCAGTACTTC.

The J gene is TRBJ2-3, the V gene TRBV6-2 or TRBV6-3; tentative D call: TRBD2 (5 bases). Trimming stripped 6 bases from V and 0 bases from J, with 16 bases between. The germline CDR1 and CDR2 sequences are MNHEY and SVGEGT. CDR3 size: 16 residues. The CDR3 DNA reads TGTGCCAGCAGCCGACTGCGTGAGCGGAGCACAGATACGCAGTATTTT. Translating it yields CASSRLRERSTDTQYF.

The chain uses TRBV7-2 and TRBJ2-1, with 8 nucleotides matching TRBD1. Germline assignment: CDR1 SGHTA and CDR2 FQGNSA. The CDR3 length is 15 residues. The V segment lost 1 base and the J segment 5 bases; nucleotides outside the gene matches: 4. CDR3 bases: TGTGCCAGCAGCTTAGGGACAGGGAGCCACAATGAGCAGTTCTTC. It specifies CASSLGTGSHNEQFF. Based on the CDR3 plus reference TRBV7-2 and TRBJ2-1, the full variable domain is GAGVSQSPSNKVTEKGKDVELRCDPISGHTALYWYRQSLGQGLEFLIYFQGNSAPDKSGLPSDRFSAERTGGSVSTLTIQRTQQEDSAVYLCASSLGTGSHNEQFFGPGTRLTVL.

V gene TRBV4-3 combines with J gene TRBJ1-1; 8 bases are a match to TRBD1. Germline V gene lookup returns CDR1 LGHNA and CDR2 YSLEER. Unmatched junction bases numbered 4, after V lost 0 bases and J lost 1 base. The CDR3 has 16 amino acids. Here the CDR3 reads CASSQDPQGANTEAFF. The CDR3, as DNA: TGCGCCAGCAGCCAAGATCCTCAGGGGGCGAACACTGAAGCTTTCTTT.

The chain recombines TRBV21-1 with TRBJ2-1; TRBD1, the table's D call, lacks a check against the DNA. TRBV21-1 is a documented pseudogene. CDR3 length: 16 amino acids. The CDR3: CASSKEDSSKFREQFF. The CDR3 DNA is TGTGCCAGCAGCAAAGAAGACAGTTCGAAGTTTCGGGAGCAGTTCTTC.

V is TRBV13 and J is TRBJ2-7, with TRBD2 identical over 7 bases. Germline CDR1 is PRHDT and CDR2 is FYEKMQ (reference sequence). The junction had 8 bases not matched to a gene; V was cut back by 4 bases and J by 2 bases. The CDR3 is made up of 15 amino acids. The CDR3 reads CASSSPTGGTYEQYF. CDR3 nucleotide sequence: TGTGCCAGCAGCTCACCTACGGGGGGAACCTACGAGCAGTACTTC.

The chain uses TRBV28 and TRBJ2-3, with 11 bases that match TRBD1. CDR1 is MDHEN, CDR2 SYDVKM, per germline. Germline trimming cut 5 bases from V and 7 bases from J; bases unmatched to any gene: 8. The CDR3 loop spans 15 amino acids. The CDR3 bases are TGTGCCAGCAGTGCATCGGGACAGGGGGTAAATACGCAGTATTTT. Translating it yields CASSASGQGVNTQYF. Based on the CDR3 plus reference TRBV28 and TRBJ2-3, the full variable domain is DVKVTQSSRYLVKRTGEKVFLECVQDMDHENMFWYRQDPGLGLRLIYFSYDVKMKEKGDIPEGYSVSREKKERFSLILESASTNQTSMYLCASSASGQGVNTQYFGPGTRLTVL.

V gene TRBV18 combines with J gene TRBJ2-5; TRBD1 might be the D (6 bases). Trimming removed 3 bases from V and 2 bases from J, with 16 bases in between. Germline V gives CDR1 KGHSH, CDR2 LQKENI. This CDR3 is built from 16 residues. The chain's CDR3 is CASSPGAGALQETQYF. Here the CDR3 DNA reads TGTGCCAGCTCACCGGGGGCAGGGGCCCTACAAGAGACCCAGTACTTC.

This clone has only a few counts. The chain has TRBV9 and TRBJ2-1; tentatively, D is TRBD2 (6 bases). There are 16 residues in the CDR3. Trimming stripped 0 bases from V and 4 bases from J, with 14 bases between. From germline, CDR1 is SGDLS and CDR2 YYNGEE. The DNA of the CDR3 is TGTGCCAGCAGCGTAGCCAAGACGGGGGTTTACAATGAGCAGTTCTTC. Translated: CASSVAKTGVYNEQFF.

V is TRBV5-1 and J is TRBJ2-3; TRBD2 matches at 7 bases. This CDR3 is 15 amino acids long. Germline V gene data show CDR1 as SGHRS and CDR2 as YFSETQ. V gave up 7 bases and J gave up 0 bases; unmatched junction bases: 8. The chain's CDR3 is CASGEGTLSTDTQYF. CDR3 sequence (DNA): TGCGCCAGCGGGGAGGGGACTCTTAGCACAGATACGCAGTATTTT. The variable domain in full, completed from reference TRBV5-1 and TRBJ2-3, reads KAGVTQTPRYLIKTRGQQVTLSCSPISGHRSVSWYQQTPGQGLQFLFEYFSETQRNKGNFPGRFSGRQFSNSRSEMNVSTLELGDSALYLCASGEGTLSTDTQYFGPGTRLTVL.

Here the CDR3 DNA reads TGCGCCAGCAGCCCCAGAGGAGGATCTAGCACAGATACGCAGTATTTT. This sequence encodes CASSPRGGSSTDTQYF. This rearrangement joins TRBV4-3 to TRBJ2-3, with a tentative D call TRBD2 (5 bases). CDR3 length: 16 residues. Germline loops: CDR1 LGHNA, CDR2 YSLEER. Trimming took off 4 bases at V and 0 bases at J, with 14 bases between the two ends.

The chain has TRBV10-3 and TRBJ2-1; TRBD2 matches at 9 bases. The CDR3 length is 20 residues. Germline V gene data show CDR1 as ENHRY and CDR2 as SYGVKD. V trimming: 3 bases; J trimming: 4 bases; junction bases outside the gene matches: 19. CDR3: CAISDPIAGARSRAYNEQFF. As DNA, the CDR3 is TGTGCCATCAGTGACCCTATAGCGGGGGCCAGATCTCGGGCTTACAATGAGCAGTTCTTC.

The rearrangement links TRBV2 to TRBJ2-7, with 8 bases fitting TRBD1. The germline CDR1 and CDR2 sequences are SNHLY and FYNNEI. CDR3 length: 16 residues. The J segment lost 1 base and the V segment lost 4 bases, leaving 9 bases of the junction unmatched. CDR3 protein: CASSGRGTGRSYEQYF. CDR3 sequence (DNA): TGTGCCAGCAGTGGACGTGGGACAGGCCGTTCCTACGAGCAGTACTTC.

The chain uses TRBV9 and TRBJ2-2; TRBD1 matches 7 bases. This CDR3 spans 15 amino acids. J gave up 1 base and V 3 bases, and 3 bases lay outside the gene matches. Germline CDR1 reads SGDLS; CDR2 reads YYNGEE. CDR3 DNA sequence: TGTGCCAGCAGCGGAAGACAGGGGAACACCGGGGAGCTGTTTTTT. Encoded protein: CASSGRQGNTGELFF. The variable domain in full, completed from reference TRBV9 and TRBJ2-2, reads DSGVTQTPKHLITATGQRVTLRCSPRSGDLSVYWYQQSLDQGLQFLIQYYNGEERAKGNILERFSAQQFPDLHSELNLSSLELGDSALYFCASSGRQGNTGELFFGEGSRLTVL.

This clone was recorded only once. This CDR3 is CASSMSSINEQFF. CDR3 in DNA: TGTGCCAGTAGTATGTCTAGCATCAATGAGCAGTTCTTC. The V gene is TRBV19, the J gene TRBJ2-1, with D tentatively TRBD2 (5 bases). Per the germline V gene, CDR1 is LNHDA and CDR2 is SQIVND (reference sequence). V lost 3 bases and J 6 bases, leaving 9 bases between the germline ends. This CDR3 has 13 amino acids.

The chain uses TRBV5-1 and TRBJ2-1; the match to TRBD2 covers 7 bases. With V trimmed by 0 bases and J by 8 bases, 8 bases remained unmatched. Germline values: CDR1 SGHRS, CDR2 YFSETQ. The CDR3 covers 15 residues. The CDR3 bases are TGCGCCAGCAGCTTGGCGGGACTAATGGCTGATGAGCAGTTCTTC. Protein: CASSLAGLMADEQFF.

This clone qualifies as medium-sized. This chain links TRBV19 with TRBJ1-5, with 7 bases matching TRBD1. In germline, CDR1 is LNHDA, CDR2 SQIVND (reference sequence). The CDR3 contains 14 residues. After removal of 6 bases from V and 3 bases from J, the junction contained 5 bases not matched to a gene. The CDR3 sequence is CASSTTGANQPQHF. In nucleotides, the CDR3 is TGTGCCAGTAGCACTACAGGGGCCAATCAGCCCCAGCATTTT.

The chain has TRBV5-4 and TRBJ2-1; D possibly corresponds to TRBD1 (5 bases). The CDR3 spans 13 residues. The V end was cut by 9 bases, the J end by 6 bases, with 16 bases between. Germline V gene lookup returns CDR1 SGHNT and CDR2 YYREEE (reference sequence). CDR3 sequence: CAISGRVVNEQFF. DNA for the CDR3: TGTGCCATCTCAGGCAGGGTCGTCAATGAGCAGTTCTTC.

The V and J genes are TRBV6-5 and TRBJ1-5; 9 bases line up with TRBD1. Germline trimming cut 6 bases from V and 2 bases from J; bases unmatched to any gene: 5. Germline V gene lookup returns CDR1 MNHEY and CDR2 SVGAGI. This CDR3 comprises 15 residues. CDR3 nucleotide sequence: TGTGCCAGCAGACCGGGACAGGGCCGCAATCAGCCCCAGCATTTT. Translating it yields CASRPGQGRNQPQHF.

In its sample, this clone was seen a few times. As DNA, the CDR3 is TGTGCCAGCAGCTTGAGACAGGGGGGCGACACTGAAGCTTTCTTT. As protein: CASSLRQGGDTEAFF. The J gene is TRBJ1-1, the V gene TRBV5-5; 9 bases line up with TRBD1. This CDR3 has 15 amino acids. Germline values: CDR1 SGHKS, CDR2 YYEKEE (reference sequence). The V gene end was trimmed by 1 base and the J gene end by 3 bases; junction bases not matched to a gene: 4.

The chain recombines TRBV10-2 with TRBJ2-5, with 7 bases matching TRBD1. V was clipped by 4 bases and J by 5 bases; unmatched bases: 7. CDR1 WSHSY and CDR2 SAAADI come from the germline V gene. This CDR3 has 14 amino acids. The CDR3 sequence is CASSGTGFGETQYF. The CDR3 nucleotides read TGCGCCAGCAGTGGGACAGGATTTGGGGAGACCCAGTACTTC.

This sequence joins TRBV11-2 and TRBJ2-5; 13 bases are shared with TRBD2. Germline CDR1 and CDR2: SGHAT and FQNNGV. The CDR3 totals 18 residues. Germline trimming cut 5 bases from V and 7 bases from J; bases unmatched to any gene: 16. The CDR3 sequence is CASSPHPTSGRTSRTQYF. The DNA for the CDR3 is TGTGCCAGCAGCCCCCACCCGACTAGCGGGAGGACCTCAAGGACCCAGTACTTC.

The chain is built from TRBV6-5 and TRBJ1-1; TRBD1 matches 7 bases. In germline, CDR1 is MNHEY, CDR2 SVGAGI. V was pared by 6 bases and J by 8 bases, with 6 bases of the junction left unmatched. This CDR3 is 12 amino acids long. The CDR3 sequence: CASSLDREEAFF. As DNA, the CDR3 is TGTGCCAGCAGCCTAGACAGGGAGGAAGCTTTCTTT.

The chain has TRBV29-1 and TRBJ2-1; D uncertain. Germline assignment: CDR1 SQVTM and CDR2 ANQGSEA. The CDR3 is made up of 14 amino acids. The V end was cut by 6 bases, the J end by 3 bases, with 15 bases between. CDR3 region: CSVMRGSIYNEQFF. CDR3 sequence (DNA): TGCAGCGTAATGCGAGGTTCGATCTACAATGAGCAGTTCTTC.